The 5 T cell receptor beta chains listed next were all sequenced from one sample in a study of T-cell memory formation after mild COVID-19. TCRdb processed the 5' RACE reads anew with MiXCR; each CDR3 protein has one entry. The top ten clones hold around 5.1% of a sample with about 110,000 distinct CDR3 sequences, 15% to 20% of them seen once. Material: PBMCs or a T cell subset sorted from them (not recorded which). The receptors come from a man younger than 35 who had mild COVID-19 (a few samples of this study predate the infection). Cell type and time point are not known.

The rearrangement uses TRBV27 and TRBJ1-6; 7 nucleotides align to TRBD1. Germline-derived CDR1 and CDR2 are MNHEY and SMNVEV (reference sequence). CDR3 length: 21 amino acids. V was pared by 5 bases and J by 0 bases, with 19 bases of the junction left unmatched. The CDR3: CASSLKLVGQVLSSYNSPLHF. Written as DNA, the CDR3 is TGTGCCAGCAGTCTGAAACTAGTTGGACAGGTGTTAAGCTCCTATAATTCACCCCTCCACTTT.

This chain links TRBV5-1 with TRBJ2-1; TRBD2 is a possible D gene (6 bases). V was clipped by 4 bases and J by 6 bases, with 17 bases between them. Germline CDR1 reads SGHRS; CDR2 reads YFSETQ. The CDR3 is 15 amino acids. The CDR3, as DNA: TGCGCCAGCAGCCTCACGACCCGGAGGGGCAATGAGCAGTTCTTC. Its translation is CASSLTTRRGNEQFF.

This clonotype showed up just a few times. The V call is TRBV12-3 or TRBV12-4, the J call TRBJ1-2, with TRBD1 matching over 8 bases. The CDR3 loop spans 13 amino acids. After removal of 6 bases from V and 6 bases from J, the junction contained 6 bases not matched to a gene. The CDR3 loop is CASRLDREDGYTF. CDR3 DNA: TGTGCCAGCAGATTGGACAGGGAAGATGGCTACACCTTC.

This clonotype was seen a handful of times. The chain uses TRBV7-6 and TRBJ1-1; D not certain. The germline V and J ends were trimmed by 5 bases and 10 bases, with 17 bases remaining between them. Germline CDR1 SGHVS, CDR2 FNYEAQ. CDR3 length: 13 residues. The CDR3 DNA reads TGTGCCAGCAGCCCACGGGTTCGCGACCGAGCTTTCTTT. This translates into CASSPRVRDRAFF. Full variable domain (remainder filled in from reference TRBV7-6 and TRBJ1-1): GAGVSQSPRYKVTKRGQDVALRCDPISGHVSLYWYRQALGQGPEFLTYFNYEAQQDKSGLPNDRFSAERPEGSISTLTIQRTEQRDSAMYRCASSPRVRDRAFFGQGTRLTVV.

The chain recombines TRBV5-1 with TRBJ1-1; 7 bases map to TRBD1. CDR3 size: 14 residues. The trim removed 4 bases at V and 1 base at J, leaving 4 bases unmatched. Germline-derived CDR1 and CDR2 are SGHRS and YFSETQ. In DNA, the CDR3 is TGCGCCAGCAGCCCGCGGGACAGGAACACTGAAGCTTTCTTT. This encodes CASSPRDRNTEAFF.